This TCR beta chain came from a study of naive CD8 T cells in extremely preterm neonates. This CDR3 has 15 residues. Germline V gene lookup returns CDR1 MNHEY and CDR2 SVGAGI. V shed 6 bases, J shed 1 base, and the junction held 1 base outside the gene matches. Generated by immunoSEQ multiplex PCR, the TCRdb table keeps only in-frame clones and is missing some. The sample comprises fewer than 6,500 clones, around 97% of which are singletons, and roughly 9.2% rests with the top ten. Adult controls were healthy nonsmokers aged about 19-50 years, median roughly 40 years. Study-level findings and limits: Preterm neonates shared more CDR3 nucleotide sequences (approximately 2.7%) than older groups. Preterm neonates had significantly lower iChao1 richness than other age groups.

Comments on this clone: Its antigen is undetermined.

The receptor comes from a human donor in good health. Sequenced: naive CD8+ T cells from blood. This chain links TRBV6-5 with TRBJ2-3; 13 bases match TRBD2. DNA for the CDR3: TGTGCCAGCAGAGGACTAGCGGGAGGCACAGATACGCAGTATTTT. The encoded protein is CASRGLAGGTDTQYF.